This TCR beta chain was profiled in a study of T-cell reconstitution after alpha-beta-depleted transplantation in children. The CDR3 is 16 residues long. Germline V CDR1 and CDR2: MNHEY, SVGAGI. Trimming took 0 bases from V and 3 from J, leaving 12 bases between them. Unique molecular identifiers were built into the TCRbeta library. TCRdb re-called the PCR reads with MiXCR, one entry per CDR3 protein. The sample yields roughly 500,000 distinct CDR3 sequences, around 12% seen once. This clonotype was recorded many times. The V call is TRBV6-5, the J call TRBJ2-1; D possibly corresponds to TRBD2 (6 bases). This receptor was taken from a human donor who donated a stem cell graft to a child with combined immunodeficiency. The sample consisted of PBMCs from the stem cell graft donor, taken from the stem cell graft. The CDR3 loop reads CASSYSEGQSYNEQFF. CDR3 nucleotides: TGTGCCAGCAGTTACTCGGAGGGTCAAAGCTACAATGAGCAGTTCTTC.